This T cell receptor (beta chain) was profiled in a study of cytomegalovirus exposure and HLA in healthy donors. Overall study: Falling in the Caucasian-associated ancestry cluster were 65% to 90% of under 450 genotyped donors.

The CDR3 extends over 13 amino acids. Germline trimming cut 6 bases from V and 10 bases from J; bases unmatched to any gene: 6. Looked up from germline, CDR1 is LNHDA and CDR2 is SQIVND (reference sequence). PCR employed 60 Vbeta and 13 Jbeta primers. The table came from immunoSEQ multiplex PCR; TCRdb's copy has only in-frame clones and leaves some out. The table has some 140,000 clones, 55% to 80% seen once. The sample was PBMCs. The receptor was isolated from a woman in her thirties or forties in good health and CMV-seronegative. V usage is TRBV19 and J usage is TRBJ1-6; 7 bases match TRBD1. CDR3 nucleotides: TGTGCCAGTAGCCAAGGGGGCCGATCACCCCTCCACTTT. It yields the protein CASSQGGRSPLHF. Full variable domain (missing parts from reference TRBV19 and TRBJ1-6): DGGITQSPKYLFRKEGQNVTLSCEQNLNHDAMYWYRQDPGQGLRLIYYSQIVNDFQKGDIAEGYSVSREKKESFPLTVTSAQKNPTAFYLCASSQGGRSPLHFGNGTRLTVT.